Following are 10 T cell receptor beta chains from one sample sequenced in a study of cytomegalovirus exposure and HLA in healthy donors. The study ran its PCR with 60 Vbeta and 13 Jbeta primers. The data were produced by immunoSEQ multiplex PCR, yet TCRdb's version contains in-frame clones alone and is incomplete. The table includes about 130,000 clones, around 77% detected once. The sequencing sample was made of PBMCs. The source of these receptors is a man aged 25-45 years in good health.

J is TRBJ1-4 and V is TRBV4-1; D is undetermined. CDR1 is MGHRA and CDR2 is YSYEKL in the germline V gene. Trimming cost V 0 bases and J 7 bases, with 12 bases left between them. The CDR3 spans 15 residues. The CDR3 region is CASSQDSRPGEKLFF. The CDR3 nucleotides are TGCGCCAGCAGCCAAGATTCTAGGCCTGGTGAAAAACTGTTTTTT.

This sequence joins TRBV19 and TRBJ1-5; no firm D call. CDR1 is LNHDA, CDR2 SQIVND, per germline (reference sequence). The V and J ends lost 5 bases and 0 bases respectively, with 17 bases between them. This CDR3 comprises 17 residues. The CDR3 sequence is CASSELARGNSNQPQHF. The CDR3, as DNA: TGTGCCAGTAGTGAACTGGCTCGAGGGAATAGCAATCAGCCCCAGCATTTT.

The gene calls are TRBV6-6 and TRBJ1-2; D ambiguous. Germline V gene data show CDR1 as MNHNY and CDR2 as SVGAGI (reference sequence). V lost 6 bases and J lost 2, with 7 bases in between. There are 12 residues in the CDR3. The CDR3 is CASRAPNYGYTF. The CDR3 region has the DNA TGTGCCAGCAGAGCTCCCAACTATGGCTACACCTTC.

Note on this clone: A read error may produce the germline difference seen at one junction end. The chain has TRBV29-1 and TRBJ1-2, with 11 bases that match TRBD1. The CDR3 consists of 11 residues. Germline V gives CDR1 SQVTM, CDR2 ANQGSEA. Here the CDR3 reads CSARAGQGALF. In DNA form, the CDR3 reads TGCAGCGCCCGGGCCGGACAGGGGGCCCTATTC.

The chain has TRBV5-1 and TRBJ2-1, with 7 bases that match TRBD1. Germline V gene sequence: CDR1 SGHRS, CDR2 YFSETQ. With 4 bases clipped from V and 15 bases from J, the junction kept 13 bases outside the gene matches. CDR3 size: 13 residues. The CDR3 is CASSMTGQAWVFF. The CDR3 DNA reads TGCGCCAGCAGCATGACCGGACAGGCTTGGGTGTTCTTC.

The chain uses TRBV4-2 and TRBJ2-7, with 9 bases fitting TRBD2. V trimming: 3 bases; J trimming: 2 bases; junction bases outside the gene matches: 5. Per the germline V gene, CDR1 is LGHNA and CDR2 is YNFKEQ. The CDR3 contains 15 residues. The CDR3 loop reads CASSQIAGVTYEQYF. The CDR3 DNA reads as TGTGCCAGCAGCCAGATAGCGGGAGTCACCTACGAGCAGTACTTC.

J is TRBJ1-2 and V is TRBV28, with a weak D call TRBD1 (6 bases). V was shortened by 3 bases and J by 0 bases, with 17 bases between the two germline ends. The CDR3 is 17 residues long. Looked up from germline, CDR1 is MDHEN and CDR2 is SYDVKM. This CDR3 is CASSFLSKGQTNYGYTF. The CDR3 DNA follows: TGTGCCAGCAGTTTTCTTTCCAAAGGACAGACTAACTATGGCTACACCTTC.

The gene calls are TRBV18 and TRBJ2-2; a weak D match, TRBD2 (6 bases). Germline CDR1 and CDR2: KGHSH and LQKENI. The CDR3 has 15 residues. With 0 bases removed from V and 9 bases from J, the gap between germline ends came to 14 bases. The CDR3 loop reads CASSPPVVEGRELFF. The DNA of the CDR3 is TGTGCCAGCTCACCACCGGTAGTGGAGGGTCGGGAGCTGTTTTTT.

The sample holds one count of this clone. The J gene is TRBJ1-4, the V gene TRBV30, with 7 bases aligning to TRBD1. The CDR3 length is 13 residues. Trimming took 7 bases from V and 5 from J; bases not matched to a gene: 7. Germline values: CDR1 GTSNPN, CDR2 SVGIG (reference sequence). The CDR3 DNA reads TGTGCCTCAGTGGGCAGGGGGAATGAAAAACTGTTTTTT. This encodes CASVGRGNEKLFF.

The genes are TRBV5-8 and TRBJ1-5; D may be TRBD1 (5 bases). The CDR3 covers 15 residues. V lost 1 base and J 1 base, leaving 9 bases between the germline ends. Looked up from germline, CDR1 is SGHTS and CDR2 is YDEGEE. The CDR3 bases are TGTGCCAGCAGCTTGCAGGGTAGGAGCAATCAGCCCCAGCATTTT. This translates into CASSLQGRSNQPQHF.